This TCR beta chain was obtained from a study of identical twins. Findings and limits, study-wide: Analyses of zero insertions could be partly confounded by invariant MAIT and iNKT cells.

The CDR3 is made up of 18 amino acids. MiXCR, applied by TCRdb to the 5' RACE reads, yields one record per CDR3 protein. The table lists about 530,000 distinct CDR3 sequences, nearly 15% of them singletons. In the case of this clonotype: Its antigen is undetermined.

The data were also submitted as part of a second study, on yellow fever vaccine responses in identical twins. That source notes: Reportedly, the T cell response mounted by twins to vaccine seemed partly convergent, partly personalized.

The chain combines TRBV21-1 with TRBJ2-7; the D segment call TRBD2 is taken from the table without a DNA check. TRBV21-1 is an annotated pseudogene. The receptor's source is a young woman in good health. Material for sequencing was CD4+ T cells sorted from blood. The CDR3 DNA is TGTGCCAGCAGCAAAGGGCAGCCTACCGGTCTAGTCTCCTACGAGCAGTACTTC. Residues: CASSKGQPTGLVSYEQYF.